A single sample gave rise to the 20 T cell receptor beta chains below, sequenced in a study of shared clonotypes between healthy human individuals. TCRdb keeps only in-frame clones here, not all; method: immunoSEQ multiplex PCR. The sample holds about 580,000 clones; 95% to 98% are singletons and the top ten take 0.25% to 0.35%. Naive CD8 cells, CD45RO-negative and positively selected for CCR7, excluded terminally differentiated effector memory CD45RA+ cells. The source material was naive CD8+ T cells sorted from blood. These receptors were obtained from a man aged 25-40 years in good health.

The chain has TRBV7-8 and TRBJ2-1; no definite D call. The CDR3 covers 11 residues. With 1 base removed from V and 10 bases from J, the gap between germline ends came to 5 bases. Germline CDR1 SGHVS, CDR2 FQNEAQ. CDR3 sequence reads: CASSLGPEQFF. CDR3 coding DNA: TGTGCCAGCAGCTTAGGCCCCGAGCAGTTCTTC.

CDR3 in amino acids: CASRTSSGPYEQYF. The DNA for the CDR3 is TGTGCCAGTAGAACCTCAAGCGGTCCCTACGAGCAGTACTTC. The chain is built from TRBV19 and TRBJ2-7; perhaps TRBD2 as D (5 bases). The germline V gene has CDR1 LNHDA and CDR2 SQIVND (reference sequence). With 6 bases removed from V and 2 bases from J, the gap between germline ends came to 14 bases. The CDR3 is made up of 14 amino acids.

The chain combines TRBV11-2 with TRBJ2-3; no clear D. The V end lost 1 base, the J end lost 5 bases, and 4 bases lay between the germline ends. This CDR3 has 12 residues. Per germline, CDR1 SGHAT and CDR2 FQNNGV. CDR3 loop: CASSLVLDTQYF. The DNA for the CDR3 is TGTGCCAGCAGCTTAGTCCTAGATACGCAGTATTTT. The full variable domain, rest sourced from reference TRBV11-2 and TRBJ2-3, is EAGVAQSPRYKIIEKRQSVAFWCNPISGHATLYWYQQILGQGPKLLIQFQNNGVVDDSQLPKDRFSAERLKGVDSTLKIQPAKLEDSAVYLCASSLVLDTQYFGPGTRLTVL.

The J gene is TRBJ2-1, the V gene TRBV11-3; possibly TRBD1 for D (5 bases). V was clipped by 0 bases and J by 4 bases, with 13 bases between them. The CDR3 runs to 16 residues. Looked up from germline, CDR1 is SGHNT and CDR2 is YENEEA. The CDR3 sequence: CASSLDPTEPYNEQFF. The CDR3 nucleotides are TGTGCCAGCAGCTTAGATCCGACAGAGCCTTACAATGAGCAGTTCTTC. Drawing the rest from reference TRBV11-3 and TRBJ2-1, the complete variable domain is EAGVVQSPRYKIIEKKQPVAFWCNPISGHNTLYWYLQNLGQGPELLIRYENEEAVDDSQLPKDRFSAERLKGVDSTLKIQPAELGDSAVYLCASSLDPTEPYNEQFFGPGTRLTVL.

This rearrangement joins TRBV27 to TRBJ2-1, with D perhaps being TRBD1 or TRBD2 (6 bases each). Germline loops: CDR1 MNHEY, CDR2 SMNVEV (reference sequence). The CDR3 totals 14 residues. Deletions cut 4 bases from V and 8 bases from J, with 15 bases between. CDR3 sequence reads: CASSSWGREDEQFF. As DNA, the CDR3 is TGTGCCAGCAGTTCCTGGGGGCGGGAAGATGAGCAGTTCTTC.

This clone appeared once. The chain joins TRBV11-2 to TRBJ2-1; D unclear. The CDR3 sequence is 12 residues long. V was cut by 1 base and J by 15 bases, with 13 bases left in between. Germline lookup yields CDR1 SGHAT and CDR2 FQNNGV. The CDR3 DNA sequence: TGTGCCAGCAGCTTAGGGGCCCGATCCGTGTTCTTC. This codes for CASSLGARSVFF.

The chain employs TRBV11-2 and TRBJ2-1; TRBD1 matches 7 bases. J lost 4 bases, V lost 5 bases, and 8 bases had no gene match. Germline V gene sequence: CDR1 SGHAT, CDR2 FQNNGV. This CDR3 is 15 amino acids long. CDR3 loop: CASSDTGTDYNEQFF. CDR3 in DNA: TGTGCCAGCAGCGACACCGGGACAGATTACAATGAGCAGTTCTTC. Together with reference TRBV11-2 and TRBJ2-1, the CDR3 gives the full variable domain: EAGVAQSPRYKIIEKRQSVAFWCNPISGHATLYWYQQILGQGPKLLIQFQNNGVVDDSQLPKDRFSAERLKGVDSTLKIQPAKLEDSAVYLCASSDTGTDYNEQFFGPGTRLTVL.

V is TRBV5-4 and J is TRBJ2-1; 10 positions match TRBD2. Germline loops: CDR1 SGHNT, CDR2 YYREEE (reference sequence). J was trimmed by 1 base and V by 4 bases; bases with no gene match: 8. The length of the CDR3 is 17 residues. DNA for the CDR3: TGTGCCAGCAGCCAGGGACCTAGCGGGAGTTCCTACAATGAGCAGTTCTTC. Its protein is CASSQGPSGSSYNEQFF. The complete variable domain, with remaining parts taken from reference TRBV5-4 and TRBJ2-1, reads ETGVTQSPTHLIKTRGQQVTLRCSSQSGHNTVSWYQQALGQGPQFIFQYYREEENGRGNFPPRFSGLQFPNYSSELNVNALELDDSALYLCASSQGPSGSSYNEQFFGPGTRLTVL.

This chain links TRBV5-1 with TRBJ2-7, with 11 positions matching TRBD2. Germline loops: CDR1 SGHRS, CDR2 YFSETQ. The CDR3 totals 15 residues. Unmatched junction bases numbered 9, after V lost 7 bases and J lost 3 bases. As DNA, the CDR3 is TGCGCCAGCTCCCTGTTAGCGGGAGGGTTCTACGAGCAGTACTTC. Amino acid sequence: CASSLLAGGFYEQYF.

The chain couples TRBV2 to TRBJ2-7; D is undetermined. Trimming stripped 5 bases from V and 3 bases from J, with 14 bases between. Germline values: CDR1 SNHLY, CDR2 FYNNEI. This CDR3 is built from 14 residues. DNA for the CDR3: TGTGCCAGCAGTTCACCGGTACAGCGCTACGAGCAGTACTTC. It yields the protein CASSSPVQRYEQYF.

The rearrangement joins TRBV5-8 to TRBJ2-7, with 9 bases that match TRBD2. This CDR3 has 14 residues. Trimming took 2 bases from V and 2 from J; bases not matched to a gene: 2. Germline V lookup: CDR1 SGHTS, CDR2 YDEGEE. This CDR3 reads CASSFASGTYEQYF. The CDR3 DNA follows: TGTGCCAGCAGCTTCGCTAGCGGGACCTACGAGCAGTACTTC.

The CDR3 nucleotides are TGTGCCAGCAGCACAAACCGGGACCACCAAGAGACCCAGTACTTC. Its translation is CASSTNRDHQETQYF. The chain uses TRBV11-2 and TRBJ2-5, with D perhaps being TRBD1 or TRBD2 (5 bases each). V lost 5 bases to trimming and J lost 0 bases, with 13 bases between them. Germline assignment: CDR1 SGHAT and CDR2 FQNNGV. This CDR3 region has 15 residues.

The rearrangement uses TRBV11-3 and TRBJ2-2, with TRBD1 matching 8 bases. The CDR3 totals 14 residues. The J segment lost 11 bases and the V segment lost 0 bases, leaving 5 bases of the junction unmatched. Germline V lookup: CDR1 SGHNT, CDR2 YENEEA. The CDR3 sequence: CASSLEGQVSELFF. The DNA of the CDR3 is TGTGCCAGCAGCTTAGAGGGACAGGTATCTGAGCTGTTTTTT.

V usage is TRBV14 and J usage is TRBJ1-1; D is unresolved. Germline V gives CDR1 SGHDN, CDR2 FVKESK. Trimming removed 1 base at V and 4 bases at J, with 7 bases between. The CDR3 totals 13 residues. CDR3: CASSQVIFTEAFF. The DNA for the CDR3 is TGTGCCAGCAGCCAAGTAATTTTCACTGAAGCTTTCTTT.

The chain carries TRBV7-8 and TRBJ2-7; TRBD1 agrees at 8 bases. CDR1 and CDR2 from the germline V gene are SGHVS and FQNEAQ. The CDR3 totals 15 residues. J gave up 3 bases and V 0 bases, and 4 bases lay outside the gene matches. The CDR3 nucleotides read TGTGCCAGCAGCTTAGCTCGGACAGGGAGCTACGAGCAGTACTTC. This translates into CASSLARTGSYEQYF.

The chain links TRBV4-1 to TRBJ1-1; D not certain. CDR1 and CDR2 (germline): MGHRA, YSYEKL. The CDR3 has 13 residues. V was clipped by 0 bases and J by 0 bases, with 2 bases between them. This CDR3 is CASSQEVNTEAFF. CDR3 DNA: TGCGCCAGCAGCCAAGAGGTGAACACTGAAGCTTTCTTT.

This chain joins TRBV29-1 and TRBJ2-7; D may correspond to TRBD1 or TRBD2 (5 bases each). Germline V gene sequence: CDR1 SQVTM, CDR2 ANQGSEA. Trimming removed 0 bases from V and 0 bases from J, with 12 bases in between. This CDR3 spans 15 amino acids. In DNA form, the CDR3 reads TGCAGCGTTGAAGAGCCGGGACCAAGCTCCTACGAGCAGTACTTC. This translates into CSVEEPGPSSYEQYF.

The gene calls are TRBV7-8 and TRBJ2-3, with 11 bases lining up with TRBD1. Germline V gene lookup returns CDR1 SGHVS and CDR2 FQNEAQ. V dropped 5 bases and J dropped 5; count of bases not matched to a gene: 15. CDR3 length: 18 amino acids. DNA for the CDR3: TGTGCCAGCAGCCCCACCCCCCTAACCGGGACAGGGGGAGATACGCAGTATTTT. Its protein product is CASSPTPLTGTGGDTQYF.

The chain combines TRBV9 with TRBJ2-1, with D possibly matching TRBD2 (5 bases). The V gene's germline CDR1 is SGDLS and CDR2 YYNGEE. This CDR3 comprises 14 residues. V was shortened by 6 bases and J by 2 bases, with 12 bases between the two germline ends. CDR3 nucleotide sequence: TGTGCCAGCACCTCGGAGGCCCCCTACAATGAGCAGTTCTTC. Its protein is CASTSEAPYNEQFF.

The rearrangement uses TRBV6-1 and TRBJ2-7; 11 positions agree with TRBD2. V dropped 4 bases and J dropped 5; count of bases not matched to a gene: 7. The CDR3 is made up of 15 amino acids. The germline V gene encodes CDR1 MNHNS and CDR2 SASEGT. The CDR3, as DNA: TGTGCCAGCAGTGTGATTAGCGGGAGGGCGAACGAGCAGTACTTC. It translates to CASSVISGRANEQYF.